The next 6 T cell receptor beta chains were all read from a single sample in a study of Graves' ophthalmopathy and Graves' hyperthyroidism. Amplified material comprised TCR beta CDR3 regions derived from RNA transcripts. The workflow started with a first-round RT-PCR run with HTBI primers and then moved on to a second-round multiplex PCR. TCRdb ran MiXCR on the multiplex PCR reads and lists one entry per CDR3 protein. The table lists 650,000 to 900,000 distinct CDR3 sequences, roughly two fifths of them singletons, with less than 55% in the top ten. Sequenced input: peripheral blood. The receptors derive from an adult man with Graves' ophthalmopathy.

V is TRBV25-1 and J is TRBJ1-2; TRBD1 is a possible D gene (6 bases). Germline assignment: CDR1 MGHDK and CDR2 SYGVNS. V was clipped by 0 bases and J by 2 bases, with 13 bases between them. The CDR3 contains 16 residues. CDR3 sequence (DNA): TGTGCCAGCAGTGAATACGCTCCGGACAGCAACTATGGCTACACCTTC. Its translation is CASSEYAPDSNYGYTF.

This clonotype was seen at least ten times. The chain joins TRBV5-1 to TRBJ1-1; weak D call: TRBD1 (6 bases). CDR1 and CDR2 from the germline V gene are SGHRS and YFSETQ. The V end was cut by 4 bases, the J end by 4 bases, with 17 bases between. The CDR3 loop spans 15 amino acids. CDR3 residues: CASSPEGQGGTEAFF. CDR3 DNA sequence: TGCGCCAGCAGCCCGGAGGGCCAAGGGGGCACTGAAGCTTTCTTT.

On this clonotype: A read error may account for a junction end that differs from germline. The rearrangement joins TRBV10-3 to TRBJ1-4; D might be TRBD1 (5 bases). This CDR3 spans 15 amino acids. Germline-derived CDR1 and CDR2 are ENHRY and SYGVKD. In DNA, the CDR3 is TGTGCCAGCAGTTTGTATGGGGGTACGAATGAAAAACTGTTTTTT. This codes for CASSLYGGTNEKLFF.

This clonotype was detected ten times or more. V and J are TRBV7-2 and TRBJ2-7; 16 bases are a match to TRBD2. Germline V gene sequence: CDR1 SGHTA, CDR2 FQGNSA. Trimming at V came to 5 bases and at J to 3 bases, leaving 4 bases not matched to a gene. CDR3 length: 16 amino acids. CDR3 nucleotides: TGTGCCAGCAGCCCGGGACTAGCGGGAGGGTACTACGAGCAGTACTTC. As protein: CASSPGLAGGYYEQYF.

At least ten counts were recorded for this clonotype. V is TRBV7-6 and J is TRBJ1-6, with 12 bases that match TRBD1. J gave up 6 bases and V 4 bases, and 1 base lay outside the gene matches. CDR1 is SGHVS and CDR2 is FNYEAQ in the germline V gene. The length of the CDR3 is 15 residues. The CDR3 bases are TGTGCCAGCAGCTCGGGACAGGGGGCTAATTCACCCCTCCACTTT. This gives the protein CASSSGQGANSPLHF.

The chain uses TRBV6-1 and TRBJ1-2, with D uncertain. Germline-derived CDR1 and CDR2 are MNHNS and SASEGT. The CDR3 has 12 amino acids. Between the trimmed V and J ends, which lost 3 bases and 8 bases, there was a span of 10 bases. The CDR3 DNA reads TGTGCCAGCAGTGACTGGGTAGGAGGCTACACCTTC. Its protein product is CASSDWVGGYTF.